This TCR beta chain was observed in a study of HIV-infected children after antiretroviral therapy interruption. The treatment: PENTA 11 planned treatment interruption arm or continuous ART arm. Only samples with at least 5 million viable PBMCs qualified. This clonotype was recorded at least ten times. The antigen remains unidentified. This CDR3 has 12 amino acids. Trimming removed 4 bases from V and 7 bases from J, with 8 bases in between. Germline V gene lookup returns CDR1 MNHEY and CDR2 SVGEGT. Findings and limits, study-wide: Naive CD4+ CDR3 sharing between time points fell after interruption began.

RNA-based 3' RACE libraries used unique molecular identifiers. TCRdb used MiXCR to reprocess the 3' RACE reads, holding one entry per CDR3 protein. Of about 86,000 distinct CDR3 sequences listed, roughly 6.4% are singletons. The rearrangement uses TRBV6-2 or TRBV6-3 and TRBJ1-3, with D hard to call. Specimen: CD45RA+ CD4+ T cells from PBMCs, pooled from several time points, collected from a donor given antiretroviral therapy, either interrupted or continuous. Subset indicated: naive CD4+ CD45RA+ CD45RO- T cells. This sequence was found in a pool of human donors with HIV. The CDR3 DNA follows: TGTGCCAGCAGTTCTTACGGGAACACCATATATTTT. It specifies CASSSYGNTIYF.